The next 21 T cell receptor beta chains were all read from a single sample in a study of post-analysis software for immune sequencing data. Unique molecular identifiers were carried by the TCR beta cDNA libraries. One entry per CDR3 protein results from TCRdb running MiXCR on the PCR reads. This sample has a few hundred thousand distinct CDR3 sequences, with around 33% found just once. The antigens of these receptors remain unknown. Study results and limitations: Included in a set of a few TRBV segments more frequent in patients than controls were TRBV5-6, TRBV5-1 and TRBV20-1.

Source material: blood. These receptors originate from a girl aged 10-17 years with multiple sclerosis.

CDR3 in amino acids: CATATGEDTQYF. DNA of the CDR3: TGTGCCACCGCGACGGGGGAAGATACGCAGTATTTT. V and J are TRBV12-3 or TRBV12-4 and TRBJ2-3; tentative D call: TRBD2 (6 bases). The V end was cut by 10 bases, the J end by 5 bases, with 13 bases between. CDR3 length: 12 amino acids.

At least ten counts were recorded for this clonotype. This chain joins TRBV5-1 and TRBJ2-3; D might be TRBD1 (6 bases). V dropped 5 bases and J dropped 6 bases, with 13 bases sitting between them. Looked up from germline, CDR1 is SGHRS and CDR2 is YFSETQ. The CDR3 contains 13 residues. CDR3 sequence reads: CASSEQGTDTQYF. CDR3 coding DNA: TGCGCCAGCAGTGAACAGGGTACTGATACGCAGTATTTT.

This chain uses TRBV4-1 with TRBJ2-1; 9 positions match TRBD2. CDR3 length: 19 residues. Germline CDR1 and CDR2: MGHRA and YSYEKL. Unmatched junction bases numbered 23, after V lost 8 bases and J lost 6 bases. The CDR3 bases are TGCGCCAGCGGCCTAGGCCTAGCGGGGATGACTATGGGCATCAATGAGCAGTTCTTC. As protein: CASGLGLAGMTMGINEQFF.

The sample holds a few counts of this clonotype. The chain links TRBV9 to TRBJ1-1; possibly TRBD1 for D (6 bases). The CDR3 is made up of 15 amino acids. Per germline, CDR1 SGDLS and CDR2 YYNGEE. V shed 4 bases and J shed 0 bases, with 13 bases lying between them. CDR3 residues: CASSPQTGMNTEAFF. The CDR3, as DNA: TGTGCCAGCAGCCCCCAGACAGGTATGAACACTGAAGCTTTCTTT. Supplemented by reference TRBV9 and TRBJ1-1, the full variable domain reads DSGVTQTPKHLITATGQRVTLRCSPRSGDLSVYWYQQSLDQGLQFLIQYYNGEERAKGNILERFSAQQFPDLHSELNLSSLELGDSALYFCASSPQTGMNTEAFFGQGTRLTVV.

This clonotype was recorded only once. J is TRBJ1-2 and V is TRBV28; maybe TRBD1 (6 bases). Trimming removed 3 bases at V and 6 bases at J, with 23 bases between. CDR1 is MDHEN and CDR2 is SYDVKM in the germline V gene. CDR3 length: 17 amino acids. This CDR3 is CASSLALKQGSRDGYTF. The CDR3 region has the DNA TGTGCCAGCAGTTTGGCCCTCAAACAGGGAAGTAGGGATGGCTACACCTTC.

The chain employs TRBV3-1 and TRBJ1-6; tentative D call: TRBD1 (5 bases). V lost 3 bases and J lost 7, with 16 bases in between. There are 16 residues in the CDR3. Germline V gene sequence: CDR1 LGHDT, CDR2 YNNKEL (reference sequence). The CDR3 nucleotides read TGTGCCAGCAGCCATGGGGCGAGGGCCGGCAATTCACCCCTCCACTTT. This gives the protein CASSHGARAGNSPLHF.

The genes are TRBV4-2 and TRBJ1-4; weak D call: TRBD1 (5 bases). Trimming removed 5 bases from V and 5 bases from J, with 9 bases in between. The CDR3 length is 13 residues. CDR1 LGHNA and CDR2 YNFKEQ come from the germline V gene. CDR3 nucleotide sequence: TGTGCCAGCAGCGATGGGGGGAATGAAAAACTGTTTTTT. Translating it yields CASSDGGNEKLFF.

On this clonotype: A much larger clonotype is one base distant, so this may be a read error. V usage is TRBV4-1 and J usage is TRBJ2-5; 10 nucleotides align to TRBD1. The CDR3 runs to 14 residues. The trim removed 1 base at V and 11 bases at J, leaving 7 bases unmatched. Germline V gene lookup returns CDR1 MGHRA and CDR2 YSYEKL. For the CDR3, the DNA is TGCGCCAGCAGCCAAGGACAGGGGGCCGTAAAGCAGTACTTC. It encodes CASSQGQGAVKQYF.

The chain recombines TRBV29-1 with TRBJ1-4; D remains ambiguous. The germline V gene encodes CDR1 SQVTM and CDR2 ANQGSEA. The CDR3 length is 11 residues. Trimming pared 1 base from V and 8 bases from J, leaving 5 bases between. CDR3 DNA: TGCAGCGTTGAAGTCTACGAAAAACTGTTTTTT. Protein product: CSVEVYEKLFF.

This sequence joins TRBV12-3 or TRBV12-4 and TRBJ1-6, with D possibly TRBD1 on 6 matching bases. The CDR3 has 13 amino acids. Trimming took 7 bases from V and 5 from J, leaving 9 bases between them. The chain's CDR3 is CASKDSDNSPLHF. The CDR3 bases are TGTGCCAGCAAGGACAGTGATAATTCACCCCTCCACTTT.

This clonotype was seen only a few times. This chain links TRBV28 with TRBJ1-2; 8 nucleotides line up with TRBD1. Germline V gives CDR1 MDHEN, CDR2 SYDVKM. V lost 2 bases to trimming and J lost 7 bases; unmatched junction nucleotides: 3. CDR3 size: 13 residues. CDR3 sequence: CASSLDRGRGYTF. The CDR3, as DNA: TGTGCCAGCAGTTTAGACAGGGGTCGTGGCTACACCTTC.

The count of this clonotype is one. The chain links TRBV7-3 to TRBJ1-1; no clear D. Trimming took off 1 base at V and 6 bases at J, with 15 bases between the two ends. This CDR3 has 15 residues. CDR1 SGHTA and CDR2 FQGTGA come from the germline V gene. The CDR3 DNA follows: TGTGCCAGCAGCTTAAATAAGATCCCGGACTCTGAAGCTTTCTTT. This encodes CASSLNKIPDSEAFF.

This clonotype was recorded a few times. The chain uses TRBV5-1 and TRBJ2-3; TRBD2 agrees at 8 bases. From germline, CDR1 is SGHRS and CDR2 YFSETQ. V trimming: 0 bases; J trimming: 0 bases; junction bases outside the gene matches: 3. The CDR3 length is 16 residues. As DNA, the CDR3 is TGCGCCAGCAGCTTGGTGTCTAGCGGGAGCACAGATACGCAGTATTTT. Translated: CASSLVSSGSTDTQYF.

This clonotype has more than one count but fewer than ten. This chain uses TRBV6-1 with TRBJ1-2, with 10 bases lining up with TRBD1. Germline loops: CDR1 MNHNS, CDR2 SASEGT. The CDR3 contains 15 residues. V was pared by 6 bases and J by 2 bases, with 6 bases of the junction left unmatched. The CDR3 loop is CASSDRTGGNYGYTF. The CDR3 DNA sequence: TGTGCCAGCAGCGACAGGACAGGGGGGAACTATGGCTACACCTTC.

This clonotype has more than one count but fewer than ten. The J gene is TRBJ1-2, the V gene TRBV20-1; D remains unclear. CDR1 DFQATT and CDR2 SNEGSKA come from the germline V gene (reference sequence). This CDR3 region has 14 residues. With 1 base removed from V and 6 bases from J, the gap between germline ends came to 15 bases. CDR3 residues: CSARVGGLRDGYTF. CDR3 DNA sequence: TGCAGTGCTAGAGTTGGAGGGTTGAGGGATGGCTACACCTTC.

V gene TRBV9 combines with J gene TRBJ2-3, with TRBD1 identical over 7 bases. This CDR3 comprises 16 residues. Losses at the gene ends were 0 bases for V and 2 bases for J; bases not matched to a gene: 6. Germline V gene lookup returns CDR1 SGDLS and CDR2 YYNGEE. CDR3 amino acids: CASSVEWDRSTDTQYF. CDR3 nucleotides: TGTGCCAGCAGCGTAGAGTGGGACAGATCCACAGATACGCAGTATTTT.

Concerning this clonotype: The junction departs from the called germline gene at one end, perhaps through a read error. V usage is TRBV20-1 and J usage is TRBJ2-7; D possibly corresponds to TRBD1 (6 bases). Germline values: CDR1 DFQATT, CDR2 SNEGSKA (reference sequence). The CDR3 contains 11 residues. The CDR3 region has the DNA TGCGGTGCATTGGACAGCCACGAGCAGTACTTC. Amino acid sequence: CGALDSHEQYF.

The J gene is TRBJ1-6, the V gene TRBV11-2; the D is unclear. Germline-derived CDR1 and CDR2 are SGHAT and FQNNGV. The V end was cut by 4 bases, the J end by 0 bases, with 16 bases between. The CDR3 covers 18 residues. Written as DNA, the CDR3 is TGTGCCAGCAGCTCAATGGATGTCGGGAGCTCCTATAATTCACCCCTCCACTTT. Translated: CASSSMDVGSSYNSPLHF.

This clonotype showed up just a few times. This chain connects TRBV4-3 to TRBJ2-2; unclear D gene. The CDR3 totals 17 residues. The V end lost 4 bases, the J end lost 1 base, and 16 bases lay between the germline ends. Germline V lookup: CDR1 LGHNA, CDR2 YSLEER. The CDR3 loop is CASSLPDLAGNTGELFF. The CDR3 DNA sequence: TGCGCCAGCAGCCTACCTGACCTGGCAGGGAACACCGGGGAGCTGTTTTTT.

CDR3 sequence: CSARDRVGLAGGNEQFF. Here the CDR3 DNA reads TGCAGTGCCAGGGACAGGGTAGGGCTAGCGGGGGGCAATGAGCAGTTCTTC. The chain carries TRBV20-1 and TRBJ2-1; 11 bases agree with TRBD2. J was trimmed by 6 bases and V by 6 bases; bases with no gene match: 16. The CDR3 is 17 amino acids. Germline CDR1 DFQATT, CDR2 SNEGSKA (reference sequence).

The rearrangement uses TRBV6-2 or TRBV6-3 and TRBJ1-1, with no clear D. This CDR3 region has 12 residues. In germline, CDR1 is MNHEY, CDR2 SVGEGT. V was clipped by 11 bases and J by 4 bases, with 14 bases between them. DNA for the CDR3: TGTGCCGCCACGTCATATGGCACTGAAGCTTTCTTT. Residues: CAATSYGTEAFF.